A selection of T cell receptor beta chains follows, all from one sample in a study of blood T cell repertoires in COVID-19. Assay: immunoSEQ multiplex PCR; the TCRdb copy retains only in-frame clones and omits some. The table lists roughly 240,000 clones, approximately 85% of them singletons. Material: peripheral blood. The receptors come from a man aged 50 or older with COVID-19, enrolled during active disease. The CDR3 runs from the conserved cysteine through the conserved F or W. The size entry is marked missing in some rows and otherwise reads once, few, many or a size class.

clone_size: NA
j_call: TRBJ1-5
v_call: TRBV6-5
cdr3_aa: CASREGTGNQPQHF

clone_size: NA
j_call: TRBJ2-2
v_call: TRBV7-8
cdr3_aa: CASSLDLVAGPNTGELFF

clone_size: NA
j_call: TRBJ1-1
v_call: TRBV21-1
cdr3_aa: CASRPGQRMNTEAFF

clone_size: NA
j_call: TRBJ2-7
v_call: TRBV9
cdr3_aa: CASSVGLRGPHEQYF

clone_size: NA
j_call: TRBJ2-1
v_call: TRBV5-6
cdr3_aa: CASSRDYYNEQFF

clone_size: NA
j_call: TRBJ2-7
v_call: TRBV19
cdr3_aa: CASSTPDNLEQYF

clone_size: NA
j_call: TRBJ2-2
v_call: TRBV7-9
cdr3_aa: CASSLARLFNTGELFF

clone_size: once
j_call: TRBJ2-7
v_call: TRBV30
cdr3_aa: CAWSIDRHGDRGMEYF

clone_size: NA
j_call: TRBJ2-3
v_call: TRBV5-1
cdr3_aa: CASSLAGTSDADTQYF

clone_size: once
j_call: TRBJ2-1
v_call: TRBV19
cdr3_aa: CASGGPPSGYNEQFF

clone_size: NA
j_call: TRBJ2-7
v_call: TRBV9
cdr3_aa: CASSPGTGVVREQYF

clone_size: NA
j_call: TRBJ1-2
v_call: TRBV9
cdr3_aa: CASSLQGGYTF

clone_size: once
j_call: TRBJ2-1
v_call: TRBV7-9
cdr3_aa: CASSSGTSVSEQFF

clone_size: NA
j_call: TRBJ2-5
v_call: TRBV5-6
cdr3_aa: CASSLGLAAQETQYF

clone_size: few
j_call: TRBJ1-3
v_call: TRBV30
cdr3_aa: CAWGTAYSGNTIYF

clone_size: NA
j_call: TRBJ2-5
v_call: TRBV18
cdr3_aa: CASSPTGPPAETQYF

clone_size: few
j_call: TRBJ1-6
v_call: TRBV28
cdr3_aa: CASSQWTEWGSYNSPLHF

clone_size: NA
j_call: TRBJ2-7
v_call: TRBV14
cdr3_aa: CASSQYNAPSSYEQYF

clone_size: NA
j_call: TRBJ1-1
v_call: TRBV4-1
cdr3_aa: CASSQVGQASTEAFF

clone_size: NA
j_call: TRBJ2-2
v_call: TRBV24-1
cdr3_aa: CATSGTATGELFF

clone_size: once
j_call: TRBJ1-4
v_call: TRBV6-5
cdr3_aa: CASKKTGLAEKLFF

clone_size: NA
j_call: TRBJ2-3
v_call: TRBV9
cdr3_aa: CASSALGRADTQYF

clone_size: NA
j_call: TRBJ2-2
v_call: TRBV27
cdr3_aa: CASGILAGELFF

clone_size: NA
j_call: TRBJ1-2
v_call: TRBV7-2
cdr3_aa: CASSFRARTGGDYGYTF

clone_size: NA
j_call: TRBJ1-2
v_call: TRBV6-2/TRBV6-3
cdr3_aa: CASSYRQIYTF

clone_size: NA
j_call: TRBJ2-5
v_call: TRBV3-1/TRBV3-2
cdr3_aa: CASSLDRGETQYF

clone_size: NA
j_call: TRBJ1-1
v_call: TRBV6-5
cdr3_aa: CASKMYREWGEAFF

clone_size: NA
j_call: TRBJ2-2
v_call: TRBV18
cdr3_aa: CASSRQDGGLFF

clone_size: NA
j_call: TRBJ2-7
v_call: TRBV6-1
cdr3_aa: CASSEIGGRSYEQYF

clone_size: once
j_call: TRBJ1-1
v_call: TRBV4-1
cdr3_aa: CASSQVGLPSTEAFF